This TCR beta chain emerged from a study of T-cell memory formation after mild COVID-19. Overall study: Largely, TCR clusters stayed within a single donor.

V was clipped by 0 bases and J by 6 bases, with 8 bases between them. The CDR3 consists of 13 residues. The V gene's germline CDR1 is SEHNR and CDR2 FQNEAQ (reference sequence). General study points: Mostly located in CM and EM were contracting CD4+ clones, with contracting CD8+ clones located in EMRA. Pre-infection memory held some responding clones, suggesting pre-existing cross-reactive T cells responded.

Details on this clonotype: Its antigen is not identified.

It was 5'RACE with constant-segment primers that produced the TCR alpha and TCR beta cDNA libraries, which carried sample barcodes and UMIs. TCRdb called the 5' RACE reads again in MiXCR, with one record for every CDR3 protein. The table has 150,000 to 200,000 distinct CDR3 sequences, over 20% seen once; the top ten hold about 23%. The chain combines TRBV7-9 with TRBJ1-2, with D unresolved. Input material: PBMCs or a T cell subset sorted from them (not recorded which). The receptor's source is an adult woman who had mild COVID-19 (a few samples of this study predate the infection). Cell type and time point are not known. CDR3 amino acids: CASSLALGDGYTF. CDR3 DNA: TGTGCCAGCAGCTTAGCGCTCGGGGATGGCTACACCTTC.